The 29 T cell receptor beta chains in this list originate from one sample, sequenced in a study of shared clonotypes between healthy human individuals. Terminally differentiated effector memory CD45RA+ cells were excluded by CCR7 positive selection of CD45RO-negative cells. TCRdb's table, derived via immunoSEQ multiplex PCR, lists solely in-frame clones and lacks some. Here the sample spans fewer than 1 million clones, just over 95% being singletons. The sequencing input was naive CD8+ T cells sorted from blood. The source of these receptors is a man aged 25-40 years in good health.

CDR3 nucleotide sequence: TGTGCCAGCAGCCCCGAGCCGGTTCTAGCGGGTGTTATCTCTGGGGCCAACGTCCTGACTTTC. The encoded protein is CASSPEPVLAGVISGANVLTF. The gene calls are TRBV7-3 and TRBJ2-6; 8 nucleotides match TRBD2. This CDR3 is 21 amino acids long. Trimming cost V 5 bases and J 0 bases; bases outside gene matches: 18. Germline CDR1 and CDR2: SGHTA and FQGTGA.

This chain links TRBV7-8 with TRBJ2-1; D gene uncertain. This CDR3 comprises 10 residues. Trimming left V 5 bases short and J 9 bases short, with 5 bases between. Germline V gene data show CDR1 as SGHVS and CDR2 as FQNEAQ. The CDR3 is CASSGLEQFF. The CDR3 nucleotides read TGTGCCAGCAGCGGGCTTGAGCAGTTCTTC.

This chain connects TRBV5-1 to TRBJ1-1; TRBD1 matches at 11 bases. V shed 4 bases, J shed 8 bases, and the junction held 10 bases outside the gene matches. This CDR3 comprises 15 residues. The germline V gene encodes CDR1 SGHRS and CDR2 YFSETQ. The CDR3 nucleotides are TGCGCCAGCAGCCCAGGGACAGGGGGGGCATCCGAAGCTTTCTTT. Translated: CASSPGTGGASEAFF.

The rearrangement joins TRBV6-1 to TRBJ2-7, with D hard to call. This CDR3 region has 12 residues. V was pared by 4 bases and J by 3 bases, with 7 bases between. Germline V gene lookup returns CDR1 MNHNS and CDR2 SASEGT. CDR3 coding DNA: TGTGCCAGCAGTGCGCCTTACTACGAGCAGTACTTC. Its translation: CASSAPYYEQYF.

This chain links TRBV7-8 with TRBJ2-2; either TRBD1 or TRBD2 may supply D (5 bases each). V lost 6 bases, J lost 0 bases, and 11 bases lay in between. This CDR3 is built from 15 residues. Looked up from germline, CDR1 is SGHVS and CDR2 is FQNEAQ. In DNA form, the CDR3 reads TGTGCCAGCAGTATGTGGGGGACGAACACCGGGGAGCTGTTTTTT. Amino acids: CASSMWGTNTGELFF.

The chain combines TRBV5-4 with TRBJ2-1; TRBD2 matches at 7 bases. This CDR3 is 14 amino acids long. With 0 bases clipped from V and 8 bases from J, the junction kept 5 bases outside the gene matches. Germline V CDR1 and CDR2: SGHNT, YYREEE (reference sequence). The DNA for the CDR3 is TGTGCCAGCAGCTTGGGGGGAGGGCCGGATGAGCAGTTCTTC. Amino acid sequence: CASSLGGGPDEQFF.

The chain links TRBV10-2 to TRBJ1-2; the D is unclear. Trimming cost V 1 base and J 2 bases, with 5 bases left between them. This CDR3 is built from 13 residues. Per the germline V gene, CDR1 is WSHSY and CDR2 is SAAADI. CDR3 nucleotide sequence: TGCGCCAGCAGTGAGTTGGGAAACTATGGCTACACCTTC. The encoded protein is CASSELGNYGYTF.

The rearrangement joins TRBV28 to TRBJ1-2, with D unresolved. CDR1 is MDHEN and CDR2 is SYDVKM in the germline V gene. The CDR3 is made up of 13 amino acids. Trimming pared 6 bases from V and 3 bases from J, leaving 11 bases between. CDR3 sequence: CASSLAGYYGYTF. Written as DNA, the CDR3 is TGTGCCAGCAGCCTGGCGGGTTACTATGGCTACACCTTC.

The rearrangement uses TRBV6-4 and TRBJ1-2; a weak D match, TRBD1 (6 bases). V lost 3 bases, J lost 8 bases, and 19 bases lay in between. Germline V CDR1 and CDR2: MRHNA, SNTAGT. CDR3 length equals 15 residues. The DNA of the CDR3 is TGTGCCAGCAGTGAGAGCGGGGGGCGGTTCGACGGCTACACCTTC. As protein: CASSESGGRFDGYTF.

This clone came up once. The rearrangement joins TRBV5-6 to TRBJ2-3; D is undetermined. The CDR3 totals 12 residues. The ends were cut back, 3 bases at V and 13 bases at J, with 15 bases in the middle. CDR1 and CDR2 from the germline V gene are SGHDT and YYEEEE. In nucleotides, the CDR3 is TGTGCCAGCAGCTGGAGTAGGCTAGATGAGTATTTT. Translation: CASSWSRLDEYF. The whole variable domain, remainder taken from reference TRBV5-6 and TRBJ2-3, is DAGVTQSPTHLIKTRGQQVTLRCSPKSGHDTVSWYQQALGQGPQFIFQYYEEEERQRGNFPDRFSGHQFPNYSSELNVNALLLGDSALYLCASSWSRLDEYFGPGTRLTVL.

The chain links TRBV27 to TRBJ1-1, with no clear D. V shed 10 bases and J shed 3 bases, with 21 bases lying between them. Per germline, CDR1 MNHEY and CDR2 SMNVEV (reference sequence). The CDR3 totals 15 residues. CDR3 region: CATFRPGGGDTEAFF. The CDR3 DNA reads TGTGCCACCTTCCGACCGGGAGGTGGAGACACTGAAGCTTTCTTT.

V is TRBV7-6 and J is TRBJ2-7; 7 bases map to TRBD2. Trimming removed 2 bases from V and 6 bases from J; junction bases left unmatched: 4. Germline V CDR1 and CDR2: SGHVS, FNYEAQ. This CDR3 spans 13 amino acids. The CDR3 bases are TGTGCCAGCAGCTTATTGGGGGAGGGCGAGCAGTACTTC. Its protein is CASSLLGEGEQYF.

This chain links TRBV28 with TRBJ2-7; TRBD1 aligns across 7 bases. The CDR3 sequence is 16 residues long. Looked up from germline, CDR1 is MDHEN and CDR2 is SYDVKM. V lost 4 bases to trimming and J lost 3 bases; unmatched junction nucleotides: 12. CDR3: CASSSLGGQGGYEQYF. CDR3 sequence (DNA): TGTGCCAGCAGTTCCTTAGGGGGCCAAGGGGGCTACGAGCAGTACTTC.

Turning to this clone: The sample has other DNA sequences that encode this CDR3 too. This chain joins TRBV19 and TRBJ2-7; perhaps TRBD1 as D (5 bases). Trimming cost V 1 base and J 4 bases, with 11 bases left between them. Germline CDR1 is LNHDA and CDR2 is SQIVND (reference sequence). This CDR3 has 14 residues. CDR3 nucleotide sequence: TGTGCCAGTAGTATAGGGGGCCGGCTATACGAGCAGTACTTC. It codes for CASSIGGRLYEQYF.

The chain uses TRBV4-1 and TRBJ2-7; 9 nucleotides align to TRBD1. The CDR3 runs 15 residues. Germline CDR1 is MGHRA and CDR2 is YSYEKL. V trimming: 0 bases; J trimming: 3 bases; junction bases outside the gene matches: 3. CDR3 sequence: CASSQEGTGFYEQYF. CDR3 sequence (DNA): TGCGCCAGCAGCCAAGAAGGGACAGGGTTCTACGAGCAGTACTTC.

The V call is TRBV29-1, the J call TRBJ2-5; no firm D call. The CDR3 covers 12 residues. Germline-derived CDR1 and CDR2 are SQVTM and ANQGSEA. V lost 6 bases to trimming and J lost 7 bases, with 15 bases between them. The CDR3 DNA sequence: TGCAGCGTGGAGACGGGTTCAGGGACCCAGTACTTC. Translation: CSVETGSGTQYF.

The chain couples TRBV28 to TRBJ2-7; 7 nucleotides match TRBD1. Looked up from germline, CDR1 is MDHEN and CDR2 is SYDVKM. The CDR3 spans 15 residues. Losses at the gene ends were 5 bases for V and 2 bases for J; bases not matched to a gene: 9. The CDR3 sequence: CASSAYRGAAYEQYF. The CDR3 DNA is TGTGCCAGCAGTGCCTACAGGGGAGCGGCCTACGAGCAGTACTTC. The full variable domain, with the rest looked up from reference TRBV28 and TRBJ2-7, is DVKVTQSSRYLVKRTGEKVFLECVQDMDHENMFWYRQDPGLGLRLIYFSYDVKMKEKGDIPEGYSVSREKKERFSLILESASTNQTSMYLCASSAYRGAAYEQYFGPGTRLTVT.

This chain uses TRBV4-2 with TRBJ2-1, with a weak D call TRBD2 (6 bases). This CDR3 has 14 amino acids. The V and J ends lost 6 bases and 3 bases respectively, with 12 bases between them. CDR1 LGHNA and CDR2 YNFKEQ come from the germline V gene. For the CDR3, the DNA is TGTGCCAGCAGTCAGGAGGGACGCTACAATGAGCAGTTCTTC. Its translation: CASSQEGRYNEQFF.

The genes are TRBV7-8 and TRBJ2-5, with TRBD1 as a possible D gene (5 bases). Looked up from germline, CDR1 is SGHVS and CDR2 is FQNEAQ. The V and J ends lost 5 bases and 2 bases respectively, with 12 bases between them. The CDR3 loop spans 14 amino acids. The CDR3 DNA reads TGTGCCAGCAGCCCTGAAGACAGTCAAGAGACCCAGTACTTC. The encoded protein is CASSPEDSQETQYF.

This chain links TRBV7-9 with TRBJ2-1; D tentatively reads TRBD1 or TRBD2 (5 bases each). The CDR3 sequence is 15 residues long. From germline, CDR1 is SEHNR and CDR2 FQNEAQ (reference sequence). V shed 3 bases and J shed 6 bases, with 15 bases lying between them. The CDR3 DNA follows: TGTGCCAGCAGCTTGGGGATCGGGGCGGTCAATGAGCAGTTCTTC. This encodes CASSLGIGAVNEQFF.

The chain joins TRBV29-1 to TRBJ2-7; D not certain. The germline V gene encodes CDR1 SQVTM and CDR2 ANQGSEA. The CDR3 totals 14 residues. V was trimmed by 0 bases and J by 5 bases, leaving 14 bases between them. CDR3 sequence: CSVEDLGAKDEQYF. CDR3 nucleotide sequence: TGCAGCGTTGAAGATCTCGGCGCTAAGGACGAGCAGTACTTC.

V and J are TRBV2 and TRBJ2-7; 11 nucleotides line up with TRBD1. Germline V gives CDR1 SNHLY, CDR2 FYNNEI. This CDR3 region has 14 residues. V was pared by 6 bases and J by 3 bases, with 4 bases of the junction left unmatched. The CDR3 protein is CASRGGTGGYEQYF. CDR3 DNA sequence: TGTGCCAGCAGGGGCGGGACAGGGGGCTACGAGCAGTACTTC.

This chain links TRBV7-6 with TRBJ1-1; TRBD1 matches 9 bases. CDR1 is SGHVS, CDR2 FNYEAQ, per germline. This CDR3 region has 19 residues. V was clipped by 4 bases and J by 3 bases; unmatched bases: 18. The CDR3 DNA reads TGTGCCAGCAGCTCACAAAGGTTGGGACAGGGTGAAGGGGACACTGAAGCTTTCTTT. Translating gives CASSSQRLGQGEGDTEAFF.

The chain has TRBV28 and TRBJ2-1; D is possibly TRBD2 (6 bases). CDR3 length: 13 amino acids. The V gene lost 5 bases and the J gene lost 8 bases, with 13 bases spanning the gap. CDR1 and CDR2 from the germline V gene are MDHEN and SYDVKM. This chain's CDR3 is CASSPGWGDEQFF. The CDR3 DNA is TGTGCCAGCAGTCCAGGGTGGGGGGATGAGCAGTTCTTC.

V gene TRBV28 combines with J gene TRBJ2-7; 7 nucleotides agree with TRBD1. The V segment lost 4 bases and the J segment 4 bases; nucleotides outside the gene matches: 16. The CDR3 has 17 amino acids. Germline CDR1 and CDR2: MDHEN and SYDVKM. CDR3 protein: CASSYSPLTGLWYEQYF. In DNA, the CDR3 is TGTGCCAGCAGTTATTCTCCCCTGACAGGGCTCTGGTACGAGCAGTACTTC. The whole variable domain, remainder taken from reference TRBV28 and TRBJ2-7, is DVKVTQSSRYLVKRTGEKVFLECVQDMDHENMFWYRQDPGLGLRLIYFSYDVKMKEKGDIPEGYSVSREKKERFSLILESASTNQTSMYLCASSYSPLTGLWYEQYFGPGTRLTVT.

The rearrangement uses TRBV27 and TRBJ2-5; 11 positions match TRBD2. V was clipped by 4 bases and J by 4 bases; unmatched bases: 5. This CDR3 spans 15 amino acids. Germline CDR1 is MNHEY and CDR2 is SMNVEV (reference sequence). DNA for the CDR3: TGTGCCAGCAGTTCCTTAGCGGGAGGGGGAGAGACCCAGTACTTC. Residues: CASSSLAGGGETQYF.

The chain joins TRBV10-3 to TRBJ1-2; 7 positions agree with TRBD1. The germline V gene encodes CDR1 ENHRY and CDR2 SYGVKD. V dropped 9 bases and J dropped 2; count of bases not matched to a gene: 3. This CDR3 comprises 12 residues. The CDR3 loop is CAITTGNYGYTF. The CDR3 region has the DNA TGTGCCATTACGACAGGGAACTATGGCTACACCTTC.

This clone was seen only once. V gene TRBV30 combines with J gene TRBJ2-5; 9 nucleotides align to TRBD2. The CDR3 is 14 amino acids. Losses at the gene ends were 1 base for V and 5 bases for J; bases not matched to a gene: 5. Germline V gene lookup returns CDR1 GTSNPN and CDR2 SVGIG (reference sequence). The CDR3 sequence: CAWSGTSAGETQYF. The CDR3 DNA is TGTGCCTGGAGTGGGACTAGCGCAGGGGAGACCCAGTACTTC.

The J gene is TRBJ1-2, the V gene TRBV4-1, with a tentative D call TRBD1 (5 bases). CDR1 and CDR2 from the germline V gene are MGHRA and YSYEKL. The V end was cut by 1 base, the J end by 9 bases, with 9 bases between. This CDR3 spans 12 amino acids. The CDR3 is CASSQGGVRYTF. CDR3 nucleotide sequence: TGCGCCAGCAGCCAAGGAGGGGTACGCTACACCTTC.